One T cell receptor (beta chain) is described in this entry. Its antigen is not known. This entry is derived from a study of cytomegalovirus exposure and HLA in healthy donors. Trimming stripped 10 bases from V and 8 bases from J, with 20 bases between. CDR1 MDHEN and CDR2 SYDVKM come from the germline V gene. The CDR3 runs to 13 residues. 60 Vbeta and 13 Jbeta primers were used in PCR. Measured with immunoSEQ multiplex PCR; TCRdb has only the in-frame clones, and not every one. Among around 180,000 clones listed, roughly 82% were seen once. The study's findings and limits: Certain indistinguishable V segments, among them TRBV6-2 and TRBV6-3, were excluded. TCR beta sequences reportedly predicted the HLA-A and HLA-B alleles of most subjects accurately. Cytomegalovirus association was listed for 150 or so TCR beta chains.

The TCR sequence derives from a girl aged 2 to 9 in good health and CMV-seropositive. J is TRBJ1-2 and V is TRBV28; D ambiguous. The sample taken for sequencing was PBMCs. The CDR3, as DNA: TGTGCCACCAGCTATATAGACTCTCGGGGCTACACCTTC. Translated, it gives CATSYIDSRGYTF.